This T cell receptor (beta chain) is from a study of T cells in Graves' hyperthyroidism and ophthalmopathy. About the research overall: The initial diagnosis was the point when peripheral blood was collected, ahead of any treatment. Study findings and constraints: Ophthalmopathy and stable hyperthyroidism were told apart by a 13 V-J model.

Amplification of TCR beta CDR3 regions used RNA as the template. When the TCR CDR3 underwent first-round RT-PCR, the HTBI primer set was used. One entry per CDR3 protein, called by TCRdb with MiXCR from the multiplex PCR reads. The sample has about 620,000 distinct CDR3 sequences, roughly 15% seen once; the top ten hold 3.8%. This CDR3 contains 16 residues. Germline CDR1 reads SGHRS; CDR2 reads YFSETQ. Concerning this clonotype itself: Its matching antigen is unknown. A junction boundary mismatches the germline segment, possibly from a read error.

The authors took PBMCs from about 9.5 ml fresh peripheral blood. The chain has TRBV5-1 and TRBJ2-1; 10 nucleotides agree with TRBD2. Sequencing was performed on blood. The sequence came from a woman aged 25 to 39 with Graves' hyperthyroidism. The CDR3 sequence: CASSLALAGPYNEQFF. CDR3 nucleotide sequence: TGTGCCAGCAGCTTGGCACTAGCGGGACCCTACAATGAGCAGTTCTTC.